These 4 T cell receptor beta chains came from one sample sequenced in a study of cytomegalovirus exposure and HLA in healthy donors. PCR primers comprised 60 Vbeta and 13 Jbeta primers. Produced via immunoSEQ multiplex PCR; TCRdb's table is partial and in-frame only. Among just under 250,000 clones listed, 82% were seen once. The material sequenced was PBMCs. These receptors originate from a woman aged 40 to 50 in good health and CMV-seropositive.

The chain combines TRBV5-1 with TRBJ2-7; no reliable D call. Germline V gene data show CDR1 as SGHRS and CDR2 as YFSETQ. The germline V and J ends were trimmed by 3 bases and 4 bases, with 17 bases remaining between them. The CDR3 runs to 15 residues. The CDR3 DNA reads TGCGCCAGCAGCTCCTCGCTGGCCCCTGCTTACGAGCAGTACTTC. Translating gives CASSSSLAPAYEQYF.

The chain is built from TRBV2 and TRBJ2-7; D is unresolved. The germline V and J ends were trimmed by 3 bases and 1 base, with 13 bases remaining between them. Germline CDR1 and CDR2: SNHLY and FYNNEI. This CDR3 region has 15 residues. The CDR3 bases are TGTGCCAGCAGTGACCCCGGCGGCAGATCCTACGAGCAGTACTTC. Protein sequence: CASSDPGGRSYEQYF.

The CDR3 loop is CASSLGRGYEQYF. In DNA form, the CDR3 reads TGTGCCAGCAGCTTAGGCAGGGGCTACGAGCAGTACTTC. This sequence joins TRBV13 and TRBJ2-7, with D maybe TRBD1 (6 bases). The CDR3 length is 13 residues. Trimming removed 0 bases from V and 3 bases from J, with 6 bases in between. Germline V gene lookup returns CDR1 PRHDT and CDR2 FYEKMQ (reference sequence).

The chain employs TRBV7-2 and TRBJ2-2, with 8 bases that match TRBD1. Unmatched junction bases numbered 7, after V lost 4 bases and J lost 6 bases. CDR3 size: 15 residues. Germline CDR1 and CDR2: SGHTA and FQGNSA. CDR3: CASSSTGQAAGELFF. The CDR3 region has the DNA TGTGCCAGCAGCTCAACGGGACAGGCGGCCGGGGAGCTGTTTTTT.